The 30 T cell receptor beta chains below were found in one sample sequenced in a study of radiation and T cells in renal cell carcinoma. The protocol was immunoSEQ multiplex PCR, while the TCRdb copy is restricted to in-frame clones and leaves out a portion. The top ten clones hold 5% to 7.5% of a sample with over 85,000 clones, 82% of them seen once. The time point was: baseline pretreatment blood. Treatment of the sample: 15 Gy SBRT to primary tumor, nephrectomy 4 weeks later. The specimen comprised blood, sampled from a patient whose treatment included radiotherapy and nephrectomy. These receptors came from a man aged 55 to 70 with renal cell carcinoma.

The CDR3 DNA is TGCGCCAGCAGCCAGGACAGTATGAACACTGAAGCTTTCTTT. This sequence encodes CASSQDSMNTEAFF. The gene calls are TRBV4-1 and TRBJ1-1; weak D call: TRBD1 (6 bases). The germline V gene has CDR1 MGHRA and CDR2 YSYEKL. V was trimmed by 3 bases and J by 0 bases, leaving 8 bases between them. The CDR3 is 14 amino acids.

The chain links TRBV6-5 to TRBJ2-7; perhaps TRBD1 as D (6 bases). Germline values: CDR1 MNHEY, CDR2 SVGAGI. Trimming removed 6 bases at V and 0 bases at J, with 9 bases between. There are 13 residues in the CDR3. The CDR3 DNA reads TGTGCCAGCAGCTCGGGACACTCCTACGAGCAGTACTTC. It specifies CASSSGHSYEQYF.

The V gene is TRBV7-9, the J gene TRBJ2-7; no firm D call. Trimming removed 0 bases at V and 0 bases at J, with 3 bases between. The CDR3 spans 13 residues. Germline CDR1 and CDR2: SEHNR and FQNEAQ (reference sequence). The CDR3 region is CASSLADSYEQYF. The CDR3 nucleotides are TGTGCCAGCAGCTTAGCGGACTCCTACGAGCAGTACTTC.

The chain recombines TRBV5-1 with TRBJ2-1; 9 nucleotides line up with TRBD1. The CDR3 runs 19 residues. V trimming: 0 bases; J trimming: 8 bases; junction bases outside the gene matches: 18. Germline lookup yields CDR1 SGHRS and CDR2 YFSETQ. The CDR3 region is CASSLVSGQGEGRSHEQFF. DNA for the CDR3: TGCGCCAGCAGCTTGGTTTCGGGACAGGGTGAGGGACGGTCCCATGAGCAGTTCTTC.

In its sample, this clone was seen once. The chain carries TRBV18 and TRBJ1-5; 7 nucleotides align to TRBD1. The CDR3 is made up of 14 amino acids. The J segment lost 3 bases and the V segment lost 3 bases, leaving 2 bases of the junction unmatched. The germline V gene encodes CDR1 KGHSH and CDR2 LQKENI. The CDR3 is CASSPDRTNQPQHF. The CDR3 DNA sequence: TGTGCCAGCTCACCGGACAGGACCAATCAGCCCCAGCATTTT.

The chain is built from TRBV10-3 and TRBJ2-1; 8 bases map to TRBD2. Germline V lookup: CDR1 ENHRY, CDR2 SYGVKD. V was pared by 6 bases and J by 0 bases, with 1 base of the junction left unmatched. The CDR3 runs 14 residues. The CDR3: CAIRSGSSYNEQFF. The CDR3 DNA reads as TGTGCCATCAGGAGCGGGAGCTCCTACAATGAGCAGTTCTTC.

This chain joins TRBV5-1 and TRBJ2-5; the match to TRBD1 covers 12 bases. V lost 0 bases and J lost 5; bases outside the gene matches: 5. Germline V gene lookup returns CDR1 SGHRS and CDR2 YFSETQ. This CDR3 has 16 amino acids. Here the CDR3 DNA reads TGCGCCAGCAGCTTGGTTGGGACAGGGGGCCGGGAGACCCAGTACTTC. Its translation is CASSLVGTGGRETQYF. Looking up the rest from reference TRBV5-1 and TRBJ2-5 gives the full variable domain: KAGVTQTPRYLIKTRGQQVTLSCSPISGHRSVSWYQQTPGQGLQFLFEYFSETQRNKGNFPGRFSGRQFSNSRSEMNVSTLELGDSALYLCASSLVGTGGRETQYFGPGTRLLVL.

The chain links TRBV2 to TRBJ2-1; D may match TRBD1 or TRBD2 (5 bases each). V lost 8 bases, J lost 0 bases, and 17 bases lay in between. The V gene's germline CDR1 is SNHLY and CDR2 FYNNEI. There are 16 residues in the CDR3. The CDR3 loop is CASGIRAAGSYNEQFF. Here the CDR3 DNA reads TGTGCCAGCGGGATCAGGGCGGCGGGCTCCTACAATGAGCAGTTCTTC.

V usage is TRBV15 and J usage is TRBJ2-7; D is uncertain. The CDR3 extends over 13 amino acids. V was clipped by 5 bases and J by 3 bases, with 11 bases between them. Germline CDR1 reads LNHNV; CDR2 reads YYDKDF (reference sequence). The CDR3 bases are TGTGCCACCAGCTTCGACACGAACTACGAGCAGTACTTC. This translates into CATSFDTNYEQYF.

This rearrangement joins TRBV5-1 to TRBJ2-7, with TRBD2 matching 8 bases. The ends lost 2 bases at V and 3 bases at J; junction bases unmatched: 13. Germline V gene data show CDR1 as SGHRS and CDR2 as YFSETQ. The CDR3 is made up of 17 amino acids. In DNA form, the CDR3 reads TGCGCCAGCAGCTTAGGGGGGGCGGGAGGCATCAACTACGAGCAGTACTTC. It is translated as CASSLGGAGGINYEQYF.

The CDR3 nucleotides are TGTGCCAGCAGCTTAGGGGGGACCACAAATGAGCAGTTCTTC. It is translated as CASSLGGTTNEQFF. The chain employs TRBV7-7 and TRBJ2-1; D possibly matches TRBD1 or TRBD2 (5 bases each). Looked up from germline, CDR1 is SSHAT and CDR2 is FNYEAQ (reference sequence). The CDR3 runs to 14 residues. V dropped 1 base and J dropped 7 bases, with 11 bases sitting between them.

Only one count was recorded for this clone. This chain's CDR3 is CASSAPGGNEKLFF. The CDR3 nucleotides read TGTGCCAGCAGCGCCCCAGGGGGTAATGAAAAACTGTTTTTT. V is TRBV7-8 and J is TRBJ1-4; TRBD1 matches 7 bases. Looked up from germline, CDR1 is SGHVS and CDR2 is FQNEAQ. This CDR3 region has 14 residues. The ends lost 5 bases at V and 4 bases at J; junction bases unmatched: 4.

The chain couples TRBV28 to TRBJ1-3, with 9 bases identical to TRBD1. J was trimmed by 3 bases and V by 5 bases; bases with no gene match: 11. Germline V gives CDR1 MDHEN, CDR2 SYDVKM. The CDR3 has 17 residues. The CDR3 region has the DNA TGTGCCAGCAGTCCCGGGACAGGGAGTCTTAGTGGAAACACCATATATTTT. This sequence encodes CASSPGTGSLSGNTIYF.

The genes are TRBV28 and TRBJ1-1; no reliable D call. CDR1 is MDHEN, CDR2 SYDVKM, per germline. Trimming left V 4 bases short and J 5 bases short, with 11 bases between. This CDR3 contains 13 residues. CDR3 sequence: CASSSHSGTEAFF. As DNA, the CDR3 is TGTGCCAGCAGTTCACACTCGGGGACTGAAGCTTTCTTT.

The gene calls are TRBV5-6 and TRBJ2-7; D may be TRBD1 or TRBD2 (6 bases each). CDR1 SGHDT and CDR2 YYEEEE come from the germline V gene. The CDR3 extends over 13 amino acids. Trimming took off 0 bases at V and 7 bases at J, with 11 bases between the two ends. The CDR3 reads CASSLVGGGEQYF. CDR3 DNA sequence: TGTGCCAGCAGCTTGGTCGGGGGCGGGGAGCAGTACTTC.

This chain uses TRBV11-2 with TRBJ1-5, with D uncertain. The germline V gene encodes CDR1 SGHAT and CDR2 FQNNGV. The CDR3 runs 13 residues. The germline V and J ends were trimmed by 3 bases and 3 bases, with 6 bases remaining between them. The CDR3 nucleotides read TGTGCCAGCAGCTTCGGCATCAATCAGCCCCAGCATTTT. Translating gives CASSFGINQPQHF. Filled out from reference TRBV11-2 and TRBJ1-5, the complete variable domain reads EAGVAQSPRYKIIEKRQSVAFWCNPISGHATLYWYQQILGQGPKLLIQFQNNGVVDDSQLPKDRFSAERLKGVDSTLKIQPAKLEDSAVYLCASSFGINQPQHFGDGTRLSIL.

In the case of this clone: Other DNA sequences of this sample code for an identical CDR3. The genes are TRBV6-1 and TRBJ1-2; D possibly corresponds to TRBD1 (5 bases). V gave up 3 bases and J gave up 4 bases, with 6 bases separating them. The CDR3 extends over 12 amino acids. The germline V gene has CDR1 MNHNS and CDR2 SASEGT. The CDR3 loop reads CASSDQGYGYTF. The CDR3 nucleotides read TGTGCCAGCAGTGACCAGGGCTATGGCTACACCTTC.

The gene calls are TRBV25-1 and TRBJ2-5; D remains unclear. CDR1 and CDR2 (germline): MGHDK, SYGVNS. The CDR3 covers 14 residues. V lost 7 bases and J lost 0, with 12 bases in between. The CDR3 bases are TGTGCCAGCATAGGTCCAGAGGACCAAGAGACCCAGTACTTC. Translated: CASIGPEDQETQYF.

The V gene is TRBV7-8, the J gene TRBJ2-2; D is undetermined. The ends were cut back, 1 base at V and 7 bases at J, with 4 bases in the middle. Germline V gene sequence: CDR1 SGHVS, CDR2 FQNEAQ. The CDR3 runs to 12 residues. The CDR3, as DNA: TGTGCCAGCAGCTTAGTGGGCGGGGAGCTGTTTTTT. Amino acids: CASSLVGGELFF.

The V and J genes are TRBV28 and TRBJ2-5; the match to TRBD2 covers 7 bases. The CDR3 sequence is 13 residues long. V trimming: 6 bases; J trimming: 5 bases; junction bases outside the gene matches: 6. Germline CDR1 MDHEN, CDR2 SYDVKM. The CDR3 DNA sequence: TGTGCCAGCAGCAACGGGAGGTATGAGACCCAGTACTTC. This gives the protein CASSNGRYETQYF.

For the CDR3, the DNA is TGTGCCAGCAGTTACGAAGACAGGTACTACTATGGCTACACCTTC. Its protein product is CASSYEDRYYYGYTF. The genes are TRBV6-7 and TRBJ1-2, with D maybe TRBD1 (6 bases). TRBV6-7 counts as an open reading frame of uncertain function. The CDR3 has 15 residues. Trimming cost V 2 bases and J 3 bases, with 13 bases left between them.

The chain is built from TRBV15 and TRBJ1-1; D gene ambiguous. Trimming shortened V by 1 base and J by 5 bases, and 5 bases separated the two germline ends. The V gene's germline CDR1 is LNHNV and CDR2 YYDKDF (reference sequence). This CDR3 is built from 12 residues. This CDR3 is CATSRVGTEAFF. CDR3 DNA: TGTGCCACCAGCAGAGTGGGGACTGAAGCTTTCTTT.

This CDR3 reads CASRPPGSSNQPQHF. Written as DNA, the CDR3 is TGTGCCAGCAGACCCCCAGGGTCTAGCAATCAGCCCCAGCATTTT. The chain links TRBV6-5 to TRBJ1-5, with D possibly TRBD1 on 5 matching bases. The CDR3 loop spans 15 amino acids. CDR1 MNHEY and CDR2 SVGAGI come from the germline V gene. V was trimmed by 6 bases and J by 0 bases, leaving 12 bases between them.

The chain is built from TRBV28 and TRBJ1-5; D is uncertain. V lost 7 bases and J lost 4, with 11 bases in between. The germline V gene has CDR1 MDHEN and CDR2 SYDVKM. CDR3 size: 13 residues. CDR3 protein: CASKAPGNQPQHF. CDR3 DNA: TGTGCCAGCAAGGCCCCGGGTAATCAGCCCCAGCATTTT.

The chain recombines TRBV5-1 with TRBJ2-2, with TRBD1 matching over 11 bases. With V trimmed by 3 bases and J by 4 bases, 5 bases remained unmatched. The CDR3 consists of 16 residues. Germline CDR1 is SGHRS and CDR2 is YFSETQ. CDR3: CASSSAGTGGTGELFF. CDR3 coding DNA: TGCGCCAGCAGCTCTGCCGGGACAGGGGGCACCGGGGAGCTGTTTTTT.

V gene TRBV5-1 combines with J gene TRBJ1-5; TRBD1 is a possible D gene (5 bases). Germline CDR1 is SGHRS and CDR2 is YFSETQ. V shed 0 bases and J shed 0 bases, with 13 bases lying between them. There are 17 residues in the CDR3. CDR3 sequence reads: CASSLGDGGYSNQPQHF. CDR3 nucleotides: TGCGCCAGCAGCTTGGGAGACGGGGGATATAGCAATCAGCCCCAGCATTTT.

This chain links TRBV7-2 with TRBJ2-7, with 9 positions matching TRBD2. CDR1 and CDR2 (germline): SGHTA, FQGNSA. Trimming took 3 bases from V and 2 from J; bases not matched to a gene: 5. The CDR3 length is 15 residues. The CDR3 is CASSFVSGSAYEQYF. For the CDR3, the DNA is TGTGCCAGCAGCTTTGTTAGCGGGAGTGCCTACGAGCAGTACTTC. The whole variable domain, filled in from reference TRBV7-2 and TRBJ2-7, reads GAGVSQSPSNKVTEKGKDVELRCDPISGHTALYWYRQSLGQGLEFLIYFQGNSAPDKSGLPSDRFSAERTGGSVSTLTIQRTQQEDSAVYLCASSFVSGSAYEQYFGPGTRLTVT.

The chain employs TRBV9 and TRBJ2-2, with 7 bases lining up with TRBD2. Germline lookup yields CDR1 SGDLS and CDR2 YYNGEE. Trimming removed 0 bases from V and 6 bases from J; junction bases left unmatched: 14. CDR3 size: 18 residues. The CDR3 spells CASSVGPLSSGQAGELFF. CDR3 in DNA: TGTGCCAGCAGCGTAGGGCCCCTTTCTAGCGGTCAGGCCGGGGAGCTGTTTTTT.

The rearrangement uses TRBV5-4 and TRBJ1-1; D uncertain. CDR1 is SGHNT and CDR2 is YYREEE in the germline V gene (reference sequence). The length of the CDR3 is 13 residues. Trimming removed 3 bases from V and 0 bases from J, with 6 bases in between. The CDR3 is CASSSGMNTEAFF. For the CDR3, the DNA is TGTGCCAGCAGCTCCGGGATGAACACTGAAGCTTTCTTT.

The chain couples TRBV15 to TRBJ2-1; D call uncertain. Trimming shortened V by 4 bases and J by 0 bases, and 13 bases separated the two germline ends. This CDR3 spans 16 amino acids. Germline-derived CDR1 and CDR2 are LNHNV and YYDKDF (reference sequence). The CDR3 DNA is TGTGCCACCAGCACCGGTGAGTTGGGCTCCTACAATGAGCAGTTCTTC. Amino acids: CATSTGELGSYNEQFF.